Following are 32 T cell receptor beta chains from one sample sequenced in a study of blood T cells in healthy people across ages. The authors ran a second PCR of 7 to 11 cycles using a sample-barcoded 5' primer and a J-beta primer mix. TCRdb re-analysed the 5' RACE reads in MiXCR, keeping a single row per CDR3 protein. This sample has more than 1.4 million distinct CDR3 sequences, with around two fifths found just once. The sample taken for sequencing was blood. These receptors were collected from a woman between 18 and 29 years old in good health.

The J gene is TRBJ2-7, the V gene TRBV21-1; the table's D call, TRBD2, was not checked against the DNA. TRBV21-1 is a documented pseudogene. The CDR3 has 13 amino acids. The chain's CDR3 is CASSQQGPYEQYF. Here the CDR3 DNA reads TGTGCCAGCAGCCAACAGGGCCCATATGAGCAGTACTTC.

This clonotype was observed many times. This rearrangement joins TRBV10-3 to TRBJ2-1; 7 bases match TRBD1. Germline V gives CDR1 ENHRY, CDR2 SYGVKD. This CDR3 has 15 residues. V lost 6 bases and J lost 1; bases outside the gene matches: 6. For the CDR3, the DNA is TGTGCCATCAGGGAAACGGGACAGTCCTACAATGAGCAGTTCTTC. Amino acids: CAIRETGQSYNEQFF.

As to this clonotype: The junction and the germline gene differ at one end; a read error may be behind it. The chain is built from TRBV5-1 and TRBJ2-1, with D maybe TRBD2 (6 bases). The CDR3 has 15 amino acids. Germline lookup yields CDR1 SGHRS and CDR2 YFSETQ. This chain's CDR3 is CSSSLLANSYNEQFF. The CDR3 bases are TGCTCCAGCAGCTTACTAGCCAACTCCTACAATGAGCAGTTCTTC. The full variable domain, with the rest looked up from reference TRBV5-1 and TRBJ2-1, is KAGVTQTPRYLIKTRGQQVTLSCSPISGHRSVSWYQQTPGQGLQFLFEYFSETQRNKGNFPGRFSGRQFSNSRSEMNVSTLELGDSALYLCSSSLLANSYNEQFFGPGTRLTVL.

The chain uses TRBV7-8 and TRBJ1-2; no clear D gene. The germline gives CDR1 SGHVS, CDR2 FQNEAQ. There are 16 residues in the CDR3. V was clipped by 4 bases and J by 0 bases, with 15 bases between them. CDR3 sequence: CASSSNQQITNYGYTF. In DNA form, the CDR3 reads TGTGCCAGCAGCTCTAATCAACAGATAACTAACTATGGCTACACCTTC.

This clonotype was detected only a few times. The chain is built from TRBV10-3 and TRBJ2-2, with 7 positions matching TRBD1. CDR1 is ENHRY, CDR2 SYGVKD, per germline. V lost 6 bases to trimming and J lost 3 bases; unmatched junction nucleotides: 7. The CDR3 loop spans 15 amino acids. The CDR3 is CAIRTGVGDTGELFF. The CDR3 coding sequence is TGTGCCATCAGAACAGGGGTCGGTGACACCGGGGAGCTGTTTTTT.

The CDR3 reads CASSWGHGYTF. Here the CDR3 DNA reads TGTGCCAGCAGTTGGGGGCATGGCTACACCTTC. This rearrangement joins TRBV25-1 to TRBJ1-2; TRBD1 is a possible D gene (6 bases). The germline CDR1 and CDR2 sequences are MGHDK and SYGVNS. Trimming took 5 bases from V and 6 from J, leaving 7 bases between them. CDR3 size: 11 residues.

This chain connects TRBV4-2 to TRBJ2-3, with D tentatively TRBD2 (5 bases). Germline-derived CDR1 and CDR2 are LGHNA and YNFKEQ. This CDR3 has 15 residues. Trimming left V 0 bases short and J 5 bases short, with 12 bases between. The CDR3, as DNA: TGTGCCAGCAGCCAAGAGGTAGCGCTGGTAGATACGCAGTATTTT. It encodes CASSQEVALVDTQYF.

A few counts support this clonotype. The chain links TRBV5-1 to TRBJ1-2; TRBD1 matches 9 bases. This CDR3 comprises 15 residues. With V trimmed by 4 bases and J by 2 bases, 6 bases remained unmatched. CDR1 is SGHRS and CDR2 is YFSETQ in the germline V gene. The CDR3 is CASSVGQGANYGYTF. The DNA for the CDR3 is TGCGCCAGCAGCGTGGGACAGGGAGCCAACTATGGCTACACCTTC.

The chain has TRBV12-3 or TRBV12-4 and TRBJ1-6; perhaps TRBD1 as D (5 bases). V lost 2 bases, J lost 5 bases, and 16 bases lay in between. The CDR3 totals 17 residues. The CDR3 DNA reads TGTGCCAGCAGTTTACCCCGGAAGAGGGGCAATAATTCACCCCTCCACTTT. Encoded protein: CASSLPRKRGNNSPLHF.

In this sample, this clonotype turned up a few times. The chain carries TRBV29-1 and TRBJ2-1; 14 bases fit TRBD2. The CDR3 sequence is 15 residues long. From germline, CDR1 is SQVTM and CDR2 ANQGSEA. The junction had 7 bases not matched to a gene; V was cut back by 3 bases and J by 9 bases. The CDR3, as DNA: TGCAGCGTTGAGGGGACTAGCGGGGGAGTGGGTGAGCAGTTCTTC. This sequence encodes CSVEGTSGGVGEQFF.

The chain links TRBV20-1 to TRBJ2-1; D not certain. This CDR3 is 15 amino acids long. Per germline, CDR1 DFQATT and CDR2 SNEGSKA (reference sequence). The germline V and J ends were trimmed by 5 bases and 1 base, with 15 bases remaining between them. The CDR3 nucleotides read TGCAGTGCTTTCTGGGATAGTTCGTCCTACAATGAGCAGTTCTTC. It is translated as CSAFWDSSSYNEQFF.

V usage is TRBV20-1 and J usage is TRBJ1-5, with unresolved D. V was cut by 6 bases and J by 4 bases, with 10 bases left in between. Germline-derived CDR1 and CDR2 are DFQATT and SNEGSKA (reference sequence). The CDR3 has 12 residues. The CDR3 nucleotides read TGCAGTGCCGAAGGCTCAAATCAGCCCCAGCATTTT. This gives the protein CSAEGSNQPQHF.

The chain recombines TRBV7-2 with TRBJ1-1; D is ambiguous. The V gene's germline CDR1 is SGHTA and CDR2 FQGNSA. V dropped 0 bases and J dropped 1 base, with 9 bases sitting between them. The CDR3 has 15 residues. The CDR3 spells CASSLALDANTEAFF. CDR3 nucleotide sequence: TGTGCCAGCAGCTTAGCATTGGACGCGAACACTGAAGCTTTCTTT.

This clonotype was counted a few times. The chain joins TRBV7-3 to TRBJ2-5; TRBD1 might be the D (5 bases). The germline V and J ends were trimmed by 4 bases and 2 bases, with 14 bases remaining between them. The CDR3 runs 15 residues. Germline V CDR1 and CDR2: SGHTA, FQGTGA. This CDR3 is CASSSQGLFQETQYF. The DNA of the CDR3 is TGTGCCAGCAGCTCCCAGGGATTGTTTCAAGAGACCCAGTACTTC. Full variable domain (outside the CDR3, taken from reference TRBV7-3 and TRBJ2-5): GAGVSQTPSNKVTEKGKYVELRCDPISGHTALYWYRQSLGQGPEFLIYFQGTGAADDSGLPNDRFFAVRPEGSVSTLKIQRTERGDSAVYLCASSSQGLFQETQYFGPGTRLLVL.

This clonotype was observed at least ten times. A junction boundary mismatches the germline segment, possibly from a read error. V usage is TRBV6-1 and J usage is TRBJ1-1; no reliable D call. In germline, CDR1 is MNHNS, CDR2 SASEGT. CDR3 length equals 11 residues. In nucleotides, the CDR3 is TGCGCCAGCACGGAGAACACTGAAGCTTTCTTT. This codes for CASTENTEAFF.

The chain employs TRBV20-1 and TRBJ1-1; 8 bases agree with TRBD1. Trimming at V came to 1 base and at J to 7 bases, leaving 11 bases not matched to a gene. The CDR3 covers 15 residues. Germline CDR1 and CDR2: DFQATT and SNEGSKA (reference sequence). The CDR3 here is CSARVGPQGAGEAFF. The CDR3 bases are TGCAGTGCTAGAGTTGGCCCTCAGGGGGCTGGTGAAGCTTTCTTT.

The genes are TRBV7-2 and TRBJ2-7; D may match TRBD1 or TRBD2 (5 bases each). Matching the DNA end better, TRBJ2-5 makes the J call doubtful. The CDR3 contains 16 residues. Germline CDR1 SGHTA, CDR2 FQGNSA. This CDR3 reads CASSSRLGVLGETQYF. CDR3 DNA sequence: TGTGCCAGCAGCTCCAGGCTGGGGGTCCTGGGAGAGACCCAGTACTTC.

The chain recombines TRBV20-1 with TRBJ2-7; 9 bases are a match to TRBD1. Trimming at V came to 4 bases and at J to 5 bases, leaving 9 bases not matched to a gene. The V gene's germline CDR1 is DFQATT and CDR2 SNEGSKA (reference sequence). CDR3 length: 14 residues. CDR3 sequence reads: CSAIAGQGLHEQYF. DNA for the CDR3: TGCAGTGCTATTGCGGGACAGGGATTGCACGAGCAGTACTTC.

V and J are TRBV30 and TRBJ2-3; perhaps TRBD1 as D (5 bases). Germline V gives CDR1 GTSNPN, CDR2 SVGIG (reference sequence). Trimming removed 3 bases at V and 2 bases at J, with 12 bases between. The CDR3 covers 14 residues. The CDR3 DNA is TGTGCCTGGAGGAGGCAGGGCAACACAGATACGCAGTATTTT. Amino acid sequence: CAWRRQGNTDTQYF. The variable domain in full, with the rest retrieved from reference TRBV30 and TRBJ2-3, is SQTIHQWPATLVQPVGSPLSLECTVEGTSNPNLYWYRQAAGRGLQLLFYSVGIGQISSEVPQNLSASRPQDRQFILSSKKLLLSDSGFYLCAWRRQGNTDTQYFGPGTRLTVL.

This chain connects TRBV19 to TRBJ1-5; D gene ambiguous. The V gene lost 3 bases and the J gene lost 7 bases, with 13 bases spanning the gap. Germline V gives CDR1 LNHDA, CDR2 SQIVND (reference sequence). The CDR3 runs to 14 residues. The CDR3 sequence is CASSMVGSGQPQHF. The CDR3 nucleotides are TGTGCCAGTAGTATGGTGGGGTCGGGACAGCCCCAGCATTTT.

The chain uses TRBV19 and TRBJ2-7; D call uncertain. From germline, CDR1 is LNHDA and CDR2 SQIVND (reference sequence). The length of the CDR3 is 15 residues. Trimming left V 5 bases short and J 0 bases short, with 14 bases between. The CDR3 DNA reads TGTGCCAGTAGTTCAAGAGACTGGAGCTCCTACGAGCAGTACTTC. Translating it yields CASSSRDWSSYEQYF.

CDR3 sequence reads: CSARDLGQGNQETQYF. The DNA of the CDR3 is TGCAGTGCTAGAGATCTGGGACAGGGTAACCAAGAGACCCAGTACTTC. This sequence joins TRBV20-1 and TRBJ2-5, with TRBD1 matching over 9 bases. CDR3 length: 16 residues. The germline V gene encodes CDR1 DFQATT and CDR2 SNEGSKA (reference sequence). V gave up 0 bases and J gave up 0 bases; unmatched junction bases: 5.

This sequence joins TRBV6-5 and TRBJ2-6; D is ambiguous. Trimming removed 6 bases from V and 4 bases from J, with 7 bases in between. The CDR3 is 13 amino acids. The germline V gene has CDR1 MNHEY and CDR2 SVGAGI. CDR3 in DNA: TGTGCCAGCAGGATACGAGGGGCCAACGTCCTGACTTTC. This gives the protein CASRIRGANVLTF.

The chain is built from TRBV3-1 and TRBJ2-5; D is unresolved. Trimming took off 2 bases at V and 1 base at J, with 8 bases between the two ends. In germline, CDR1 is LGHDT, CDR2 YNNKEL (reference sequence). The CDR3 runs 14 residues. CDR3 residues: CASSQPGFQETQYF. The CDR3 nucleotides read TGTGCCAGCAGCCAACCGGGTTTCCAAGAGACCCAGTACTTC.

V and J are TRBV7-2 and TRBJ2-7, with D tentatively TRBD1 (5 bases). The J call may be wrong; the DNA end is better matched by TRBJ2-5. CDR3 length equals 14 residues. Germline V lookup: CDR1 SGHTA, CDR2 FQGNSA. CDR3 bases: TGTGCCAGCAGCTTAAATCTAGGCAGGGCGACCCAGTACTTC. Its protein is CASSLNLGRATQYF.

The rearrangement uses TRBV14 and TRBJ1-1, with D maybe TRBD1 (5 bases). This CDR3 spans 16 amino acids. Germline CDR1 SGHDN, CDR2 FVKESK. Trimming took off 0 bases at V and 6 bases at J, with 17 bases between the two ends. In DNA, the CDR3 is TGTGCCAGCAGCCAAGACGAGTCCGGGGCGGTGGCTGAAGCTTTCTTT. Translation gives CASSQDESGAVAEAFF.

This clonotype was picked up one time. The genes are TRBV5-1 and TRBJ1-1; D not certain. This CDR3 has 13 residues. Germline V gives CDR1 SGHRS, CDR2 YFSETQ. Trimming took 4 bases from V and 3 from J, leaving 10 bases between them. CDR3 nucleotide sequence: TGCGCCAGCAGCGCCAACGGGGACACTGAAGCTTTCTTT. Translated, it gives CASSANGDTEAFF.

The chain uses TRBV4-2 and TRBJ2-3; maybe TRBD1 (6 bases). Trimming stripped 0 bases from V and 5 bases from J, with 33 bases between. Germline V gene sequence: CDR1 LGHNA, CDR2 YNFKEQ. This CDR3 region has 22 residues. CDR3 protein: CASSQEPDVQERKGESQDTQYF. For the CDR3, the DNA is TGTGCCAGCAGCCAAGAACCTGACGTACAGGAGCGAAAGGGGGAGTCACAAGATACGCAGTATTTT.

Only a few counts were recorded for this clonotype. V gene TRBV20-1 combines with J gene TRBJ2-5; D gene ambiguous. The J call is in doubt because the DNA end fits TRBJ2-7 better. The CDR3 length is 14 residues. Per germline, CDR1 DFQATT and CDR2 SNEGSKA (reference sequence). CDR3 loop: CSALIGSGSNEQYF. The DNA for the CDR3 is TGCAGTGCTTTAATCGGGTCTGGTAGCAACGAGCAGTACTTC.

This clonotype has a handful of counts. The V gene is TRBV10-3, the J gene TRBJ2-3, with TRBD2 matching over 13 bases. With V trimmed by 4 bases and J by 6 bases, 4 bases remained unmatched. This CDR3 contains 15 residues. Germline V CDR1 and CDR2: ENHRY, SYGVKD. The CDR3 nucleotides are TGTGCCATCAGTGCCGGACTAGCGGGAGCGGATACGCAGTATTTT. This codes for CAISAGLAGADTQYF.

Ten or more counts support this clonotype. The chain uses TRBV4-1 and TRBJ2-7; weak D call: TRBD2 (5 bases). Germline values: CDR1 MGHRA, CDR2 YSYEKL. The CDR3 is made up of 16 amino acids. V was shortened by 1 base and J by 2 bases, with 15 bases between the two germline ends. The CDR3 coding sequence is TGCGCCAGCAGCCAAGCAACAAGCGGAGCCCCCTACGAGCAGTACTTC. The encoded protein is CASSQATSGAPYEQYF.

The chain carries TRBV28 and TRBJ2-4, with D unclear. The germline gives CDR1 MDHEN, CDR2 SYDVKM. This CDR3 is 13 amino acids long. V gave up 5 bases and J gave up 2 bases, with 7 bases separating them. The CDR3 loop is CASSLWTKNIQYF. CDR3 DNA: TGTGCCAGCAGTCTCTGGACCAAAAACATTCAGTACTTC.